The clone carrying this T cell receptor beta chain was seen a single time. Germline V gives CDR1 MGHRA, CDR2 YSYEKL. Trimming took 6 bases from V and 6 from J; bases not matched to a gene: 19. CDR3 length: 18 amino acids. The entry originates in a study of blood T cell repertoires in COVID-19. Study summary: From the United States, Italy and Spain came samples of acute and convalescent COVID-19. Sources were T cells, B-cell-depleted T cells, or PBMCs; the material itself was cDNA or gDNA.

Source study methods: Amplified reference gene primers provided the basis for estimating nucleated cell counts. Profiling relied on immunoSEQ multiplex PCR, and the TCRdb table lists in-frame clones only, not all of them. V and J calls and clone size are copied from that table; D and trimming were computed from the DNA. The sample includes roughly 150,000 clones, roughly 90% of them seen just once. The sample consisted of peripheral blood. The receptor comes from a man between 60 and 70 years old with active or convalescent COVID-19. V is TRBV4-1 and J is TRBJ2-3; 9 bases line up with TRBD2. The CDR3 here is CASSPKLVVAGDWDTQYF. As DNA, the CDR3 is TGCGCCAGCAGTCCAAAATTGGTAGTAGCGGGAGATTGGGATACGCAGTATTTT.